The rows below give T cell receptor beta chains drawn from one sample of a study of cytomegalovirus exposure and HLA in healthy donors. TCRdb keeps only in-frame clones here, not all; method: immunoSEQ multiplex PCR. There are over 200,000 clones in the sample; 82% occur only once, and 0.58% lies in the top ten. The sequenced sample was PBMCs. These receptors came from a woman aged 35 to 49 in good health and CMV-seronegative. The conserved cysteine and the conserved F or W are not part of the CDR3 here. Clone sizes are given selectively: once, few, many, or a class where the clone is expanded.

V	J	size	CDR3
TRBV7-8	TRBJ2-4	.	ASSLRTAKGNIQY
TRBV18	TRBJ1-4	.	ASSLLRTGNEKLF
TRBV7-2	TRBJ1-6	few	ASSRRGGRNNSPLH
TRBV18	TRBJ1-1	.	ASSRAGGSNEAF
TRBV5-1	TRBJ1-3	few	ASSSRGGNSGNTIY
TRBV2	TRBJ1-1	few	ASSEQGFEAF
TRBV5-1	TRBJ1-2	once	ASSPEGGGTAYGYT
TRBV6-5	TRBJ2-7	.	ASSYRRAGGSYEQY
TRBV19	TRBJ1-3	.	ASRDPGQISGNTIY
TRBV2	TRBJ1-1	.	ASRRAGGDTEAF
TRBV15	TRBJ2-5	.	ATSTPGQGSQETQY
TRBV30	TRBJ1-6	.	AWQGSVSPLH
TRBV18	TRBJ1-5	.	ASSPAGKSNQPQH
TRBV19	TRBJ2-2	.	ASSISGSGGPSGELF
TRBV18	TRBJ1-2	.	ASSPNWQGDYGYT
TRBV2	TRBJ1-5	.	ASSEVTGGNQPQH
TRBV28	TRBJ1-2	.	ASSFPPSGGADYGYT
TRBV25-1	TRBJ1-1	.	ASRRDSTEFRAF
TRBV6-5	TRBJ2-3	.	ASSYSSSRTQY
TRBV11-3	TRBJ2-1	.	ASSLRTGFGNEQF